Below, 21 T cell receptor beta chains from the same sample are listed, as sequenced in a study of tumor-infiltrating lymphocytes in primary liver carcinoma. TCR beta cDNA was made from approximately 500 ng total RNA with a constant-region primer. Slightly modified ARM-PCR, run as three nested multiplex PCR rounds, produced the TCR beta libraries. Primers for the first two PCR rounds were TRBV1-TRBV30 forward primers and a C-beta reverse primer (10 cycles per round). Each CDR3 protein gets one entry after TCRdb re-called the multiplex PCR reads with MiXCR. The sample consists of fewer than 250,000 distinct CDR3 sequences, about two thirds of them appearing once. In addition to blood RNA drawn from unsorted whole blood, germline DNA was extracted. Sequences were obtained from peripheral blood. Receptor source: a woman in her fifties or sixties with primary liver carcinoma and hepatitis B virus infection.

In the case of this clonotype: The junction does not match germline at one end; this may be a read error. The chain joins TRBV5-1 to TRBJ2-5; 7 bases are a match to TRBD2. CDR1 SGHRS and CDR2 YFSETQ come from the germline V gene. The CDR3 has 15 amino acids. The CDR3 DNA sequence: TGCGCCAGCATCTTGGCGCAGGGAGGGCAAGAGACCCAGTACTTC. Its protein product is CASILAQGGQETQYF.

A few counts support this clonotype. The chain combines TRBV7-8 with TRBJ1-5; tentatively, D is TRBD1 (6 bases). Germline CDR1 and CDR2: SGHVS and FQNEAQ. V was trimmed by 5 bases and J by 3 bases, leaving 14 bases between them. The CDR3 has 15 amino acids. The CDR3 DNA is TGTGCCAGCAGCCCAACTTGGACAGACAATCAGCCCCAGCATTTT. As protein: CASSPTWTDNQPQHF.

About this clonotype itself: Since the CDR3 does not end with the conserved phenylalanine or tryptophan, this likely comes from a read error. The rearrangement links TRBV5-1 to TRBJ1-1; D uncertain. This CDR3 has 14 residues. The V gene lost 4 bases and the J gene lost 5 bases, with 15 bases spanning the gap. Germline V gives CDR1 SGHRS, CDR2 YFSETQ. The CDR3 loop reads CASSPNSGETEAFL. CDR3 bases: TGCGCCAGCAGCCCAAACTCTGGGGAAACTGAAGCTTTCCTT.

Regarding this clonotype: Germline is not matched at one junction end, which may reflect a read error. The chain has TRBV14 and TRBJ2-3, with unresolved D. Germline CDR1 reads SGHDN; CDR2 reads FVKESK. The CDR3 contains 14 residues. The CDR3 here is CVSSQVAVRDTQYF. The CDR3 coding sequence is TGTGTCAGCAGCCAAGTGGCTGTTAGAGATACGCAGTATTTT.

About this clonotype itself: A clone one base away is much larger, so this may be a read error. This sequence joins TRBV6-5 and TRBJ1-1, with a weak D call TRBD1 (5 bases). CDR1 is MNHEY and CDR2 is SVGAGI in the germline V gene. CDR3 length: 13 residues. The CDR3 bases are TGTGCCAGCAGTTACTCGGGGACTACTGAAGCTCTCTTT. Amino acid sequence: CASSYSGTTEALF.

The V and J genes are TRBV13 and TRBJ1-2, with TRBD1 as a possible D gene (6 bases). Deletions cut 2 bases from V and 2 bases from J, with 12 bases between. The CDR3 spans 15 residues. Germline CDR1 reads PRHDT; CDR2 reads FYEKMQ (reference sequence). The CDR3 bases are TGTGCCAGCAGCTTAAAGTACCAGGGGAACTATGGCTACACCTTC. Amino acid sequence: CASSLKYQGNYGYTF.

This clonotype was observed a single time. The chain links TRBV4-1 to TRBJ1-2; 9 nucleotides align to TRBD1. Germline lookup yields CDR1 MGHRA and CDR2 YSYEKL. Unmatched junction bases numbered 16, after V lost 3 bases and J lost 8 bases. The CDR3 totals 17 residues. The CDR3 reads CASSHSPGQGPTYGYTF. The CDR3 DNA reads TGCGCCAGCAGCCACTCCCCGGGACAGGGACCTACGTACGGCTACACCTTC.

In regard to this clonotype: Germline is not matched at one junction end, which may reflect a read error. This chain links TRBV6-5 with TRBJ2-7, with D possibly TRBD2 on 6 matching bases. The CDR3 consists of 15 residues. Looked up from germline, CDR1 is MNHEY and CDR2 is SVGAGI. The CDR3 reads CTSRYMGPSDYEQYF. The CDR3, as DNA: TGTACCAGCAGATACATGGGGCCTAGCGATTACGAGCAGTACTTC.

Worth noting for this clonotype: It may be a read error: a sequence one base away is much more abundant. J is TRBJ2-7 and V is TRBV4-2; D is ambiguous. The germline V gene has CDR1 LGHNA and CDR2 YNFKEQ. The CDR3 consists of 14 residues. The CDR3 bases are TGTGTCAGCAGCCAAGATAGTAAGAATTACGAGCAGTACTTC. It yields the protein CVSSQDSKNYEQYF.

The CDR3 DNA follows: TGTGCCAGCAGTGAGGACGGGGTGTGGGCTTTCTTT. As protein: CASSEDGVWAFF. This chain uses TRBV11-3 with TRBJ1-1; D is unclear. CDR3 length: 12 residues. The V and J ends lost 6 bases and 11 bases respectively, with 16 bases between them. The germline V gene has CDR1 SGHNT and CDR2 YENEEA. Drawing the rest from reference TRBV11-3 and TRBJ1-1, the complete variable domain is EAGVVQSPRYKIIEKKQPVAFWCNPISGHNTLYWYLQNLGQGPELLIRYENEEAVDDSQLPKDRFSAERLKGVDSTLKIQPAELGDSAVYLCASSEDGVWAFFGQGTRLTVV.

The sample holds many counts of this clonotype. V gene TRBV10-3 combines with J gene TRBJ2-1; D possibly uses TRBD1 or TRBD2 (6 bases each). Germline CDR1 reads ENHRY; CDR2 reads SYGVKD. Trimming took 8 bases from V and 6 from J, leaving 26 bases between them. The CDR3 length is 17 residues. The DNA for the CDR3 is TGTGCCATCGACCAAGGGGGGAAGAGGGGGAAAATCAATGAGCAGTTCTTC. Translating gives CAIDQGGKRGKINEQFF.

In this sample, this clonotype turned up many times. The chain carries TRBV6-2 or TRBV6-3 and TRBJ1-2, with unresolved D. Germline V gives CDR1 MNHEY, CDR2 SVGEGT. CDR3 length: 13 amino acids. The ends were cut back, 6 bases at V and 7 bases at J, with 15 bases in the middle. CDR3 nucleotide sequence: TGTGCCAGCAGCCCCGTATTGGTTTCTGGCTACACCTTC. The encoded protein is CASSPVLVSGYTF.

This clonotype was detected once. The chain is built from TRBV12-3 or TRBV12-4 and TRBJ2-2, with TRBD1 matching over 11 bases. The junction had 12 bases not matched to a gene; V was cut back by 3 bases and J by 6 bases. CDR3 length: 18 residues. CDR3 region: CASSFAKLGQGGSGELFF. The CDR3 coding sequence is TGTGCCAGCAGTTTCGCGAAATTGGGACAGGGGGGCTCCGGGGAGCTGTTTTTT.

In its sample, this clonotype was seen many times. The chain couples TRBV6-1 to TRBJ2-1; 13 bases line up with TRBD2. The CDR3 consists of 15 residues. Germline CDR1 MNHNS, CDR2 SASEGT. Germline trimming cut 6 bases from V and 6 bases from J; bases unmatched to any gene: 5. The CDR3 bases are TGTGCCAGCAGGGAACTAGCGGGAGGGCCCAATGAGCAGTTCTTC. Translating gives CASRELAGGPNEQFF.

This clonotype showed up just a few times. This chain joins TRBV6-1 and TRBJ1-5, with 7 bases that match TRBD1. Germline trimming cut 6 bases from V and 0 bases from J; bases unmatched to any gene: 8. This CDR3 is 16 amino acids long. CDR1 and CDR2 from the germline V gene are MNHNS and SASEGT. This CDR3 is CASRIDRAYSNQPQHF. The CDR3 bases are TGTGCCAGCAGAATAGACAGGGCTTATAGCAATCAGCCCCAGCATTTT.

Points on this clonotype: One junction end does not reproduce the germline sequence, and a read error may be involved. This chain connects TRBV11-2 to TRBJ2-1; 7 nucleotides align to TRBD2. CDR3 length: 17 amino acids. Germline V gene data show CDR1 as SGHAT and CDR2 as FQNNGV. The DNA of the CDR3 is TGTGCCAGTAGCTTAGCTGCAGCCTCGGGAGGCCGGTATGAGCAGTTCTTC. Its protein is CASSLAAASGGRYEQFF.

The chain couples TRBV11-2 to TRBJ2-3; D is ambiguous. Germline CDR1 reads SGHAT; CDR2 reads FQNNGV. The V gene lost 5 bases and the J gene lost 6 bases, with 15 bases spanning the gap. This CDR3 spans 14 amino acids. The chain's CDR3 is CASSPAFTGDTQYF. The DNA of the CDR3 is TGTGCCAGCAGCCCGGCCTTCACTGGGGATACGCAGTATTTT.

As for this clonotype: A read error may be the cause here, since a much bigger clone is one base away. This chain joins TRBV30 and TRBJ2-2, with D unresolved. V lost 5 bases and J 2 bases, leaving 9 bases between the germline ends. Germline CDR1 reads GTSNPN; CDR2 reads SVGIG (reference sequence). The CDR3 consists of 13 residues. This CDR3 is CAWAPPNTGELFF. The CDR3 region has the DNA TGTGCCTGGGCACCACCTAACACCGGGGAGCTGTTTTTT.

With respect to this clonotype: It may be a read error: a sequence one base away is much more abundant. The chain joins TRBV6-6 to TRBJ2-3; 12 bases map to TRBD2. The CDR3 length is 14 residues. Germline-derived CDR1 and CDR2 are MNHNY and SVGAGI (reference sequence). The CDR3 loop reads CASMTSGSTDAQYF. CDR3 DNA sequence: TGTGCCAGCATGACTAGCGGGAGTACAGATGCGCAGTATTTT.

Note on this clonotype: This may be a read error, as it is one base from a much larger clone. The rearrangement uses TRBV6-5 and TRBJ2-7, with 7 positions matching TRBD1. Germline assignment: CDR1 MNHEY and CDR2 SVGAGI. CDR3 length: 14 amino acids. The CDR3 spells CTSRRQGWSNEQYF. Here the CDR3 DNA reads TGTACCAGCAGAAGACAGGGATGGTCCAACGAGCAGTACTTC.

This clonotype was seen ten or more times. The rearrangement joins TRBV10-1 to TRBJ2-3, with 7 bases lining up with TRBD2. V was pared by 10 bases and J by 2 bases, with 9 bases of the junction left unmatched. The CDR3 consists of 14 residues. The germline CDR1 and CDR2 sequences are WNHNN and SYGVQD (reference sequence). The CDR3, as DNA: TGCGCCACCGCGGGAGAAAGGGACACAGATACGCAGTATTTT. Translating it yields CATAGERDTDTQYF.